Shown below are 4 T cell receptor beta chains from a single sample sequenced in a study of cytomegalovirus exposure and HLA in healthy donors. Amplification used 60 Vbeta primers and 13 Jbeta primers. Clones were read by immunoSEQ multiplex PCR, and TCRdb kept only the in-frame ones, dropping some. The sample consists of around 150,000 clones, more than 75% of them appearing once. The specimen sequenced was PBMCs. The receptors come from a male donor in good health and CMV-seronegative.

V usage is TRBV2 and J usage is TRBJ2-1, with D perhaps matching TRBD1 (5 bases). V lost 6 bases to trimming and J lost 0 bases, with 12 bases between them. CDR1 and CDR2 (germline): SNHLY, FYNNEI. The CDR3 is 15 residues long. CDR3 nucleotides: TGTGCCAGCAGCATCGACAGAAGCTCCTACAATGAGCAGTTCTTC. It specifies CASSIDRSSYNEQFF.

The chain links TRBV28 to TRBJ1-4; 7 bases are shared with TRBD1. V dropped 6 bases and J dropped 3; count of bases not matched to a gene: 7. CDR3 size: 15 residues. The germline V gene has CDR1 MDHEN and CDR2 SYDVKM. CDR3 in DNA: TGTGCCAGCAGAGTAGGGGGCTTGTCTAATGAAAAACTGTTTTTT. This translates into CASRVGGLSNEKLFF.

The J gene is TRBJ2-2, the V gene TRBV7-3; D is unresolved. CDR3 length: 12 residues. Trimming removed 5 bases at V and 4 bases at J, with 5 bases between. Germline-derived CDR1 and CDR2 are SGHTA and FQGTGA. In nucleotides, the CDR3 is TGTGCCAGCAGCCGCAGCACCGGGGAGCTGTTTTTT. As protein: CASSRSTGELFF.

Remarks on this clone: One junction end does not reproduce the germline sequence, and a read error may be involved. The chain is built from TRBV7-9 and TRBJ2-7; the D is unclear. The CDR3 spans 12 residues. Germline V lookup: CDR1 SEHNR, CDR2 FQNEAQ (reference sequence). This CDR3 is CASSLGSSPVFF. CDR3 in DNA: TGTGCCAGCAGCTTAGGGTCTAGTCCCGTGTTCTTC.